This T cell receptor beta chain appears in the sequencing data of a study of shared clonotypes between healthy human individuals. Notes on the study in general: Naive subsets tended to show greater estimated richness than memory subsets.

V gave up 4 bases and J gave up 7 bases; unmatched junction bases: 8. The CDR3 is 14 amino acids. The germline CDR1 and CDR2 sequences are MDHEN and SYDVKM. Sequencing used immunoSEQ multiplex PCR; TCRdb keeps in-frame clones, though not all of them. This table has hundreds of thousands of clones, 95% to 96% appearing once. In its sample, this clone was seen once. Antigen unknown. The naive CD8 fraction comprised CD45RO-negative cells positively selected for CCR7 and excluded terminally differentiated effector memory CD45RA+ cells. Within Nashville, Tennessee resided all donors, each a Caucasian adult.

This clonotype originated in a woman aged 25 to 39 in good health. The gene calls are TRBV28 and TRBJ1-1; TRBD1 agrees at 8 bases. Sequenced material: naive CD8+ T cells sorted from blood. The CDR3 sequence: CASSSQGAGNEAFF. CDR3 sequence (DNA): TGTGCCAGCAGTTCCCAGGGGGCGGGTAATGAAGCTTTCTTT.